The TCR beta chain described here comes from a study of T cell repertoires in cytomegalovirus infection. On the study more broadly: Public TCR beta signatures indicated both CMV infection and matching HLA type. Study findings and constraints: Clonotype analysis showed dominance of the ex vivo response by HLA-C-restricted CMV-specific TCR beta clonotypes. Identification of carriers of CMV plus the relevant HLA was achieved through cumulative public TCR beta family frequency.

The CDR3 has 18 amino acids. The V gene end was trimmed by 5 bases and the J gene end by 3 bases; junction bases not matched to a gene: 13. Per the germline V gene, CDR1 is SGHNT and CDR2 is YYREEE (reference sequence). For this clonotype: Its antigen is still unknown.

TCRdb independently ran MiXCR on the reads; one entry per CDR3 protein. The sample has hundreds of thousands of distinct CDR3 sequences, 35% to 40% seen once. The sequence came from a human donor in good health (CMV status not recorded). Some clones in this sample may be carry-over from other donors' samples. Specimen: PBMCs. The chain is built from TRBV5-4 and TRBJ2-1; 11 bases fit TRBD2. The CDR3, as DNA: TGTGCCAGCAGTCCAGGGGCGGCTAGCGGGGGGCACTACAATGAGCAGTTCTTC. It specifies CASSPGAASGGHYNEQFF.